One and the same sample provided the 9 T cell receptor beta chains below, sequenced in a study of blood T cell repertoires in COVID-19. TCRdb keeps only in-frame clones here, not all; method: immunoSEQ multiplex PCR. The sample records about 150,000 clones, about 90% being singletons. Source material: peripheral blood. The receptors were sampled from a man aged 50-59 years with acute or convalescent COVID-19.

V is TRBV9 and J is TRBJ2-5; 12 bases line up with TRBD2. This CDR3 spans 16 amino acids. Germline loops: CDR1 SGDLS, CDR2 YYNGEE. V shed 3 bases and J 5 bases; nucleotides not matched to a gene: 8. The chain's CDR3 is CASSARLAGARETQYF. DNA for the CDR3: TGTGCCAGCAGCGCTAGACTAGCGGGAGCACGGGAGACCCAGTACTTC.

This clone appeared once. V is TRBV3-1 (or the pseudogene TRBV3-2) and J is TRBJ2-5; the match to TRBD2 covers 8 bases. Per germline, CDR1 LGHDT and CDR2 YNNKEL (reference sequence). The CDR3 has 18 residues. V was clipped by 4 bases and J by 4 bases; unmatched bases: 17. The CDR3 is CASSLGWYSGDVGETQYF. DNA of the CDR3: TGTGCCAGCAGCCTCGGGTGGTATAGCGGGGACGTAGGAGAGACCCAGTACTTC.

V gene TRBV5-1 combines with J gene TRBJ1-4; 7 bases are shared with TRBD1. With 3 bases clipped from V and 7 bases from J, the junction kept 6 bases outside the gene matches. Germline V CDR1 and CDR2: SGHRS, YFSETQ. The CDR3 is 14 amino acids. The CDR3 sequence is CASSSGTVREKLFF. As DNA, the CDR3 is TGCGCCAGCAGCTCCGGGACAGTTCGTGAAAAACTGTTTTTT.

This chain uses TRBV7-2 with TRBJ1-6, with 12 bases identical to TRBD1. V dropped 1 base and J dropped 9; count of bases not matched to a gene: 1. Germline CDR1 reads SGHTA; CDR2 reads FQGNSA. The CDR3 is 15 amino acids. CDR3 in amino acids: CASSLGGQGASPLHF. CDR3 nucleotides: TGTGCCAGCAGCTTAGGGGGACAGGGGGCTTCACCCCTCCACTTT.

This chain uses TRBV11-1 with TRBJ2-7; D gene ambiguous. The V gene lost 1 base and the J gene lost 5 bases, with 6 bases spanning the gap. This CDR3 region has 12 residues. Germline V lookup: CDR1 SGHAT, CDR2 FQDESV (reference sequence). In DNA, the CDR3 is TGTGCCAGCAGCTTAGTAAGAGACGAGCAGTACTTC. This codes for CASSLVRDEQYF. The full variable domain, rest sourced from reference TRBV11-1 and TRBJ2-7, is EAEVAQSPRYKITEKSQAVAFWCDPISGHATLYWYRQILGQGPELLVQFQDESVVDDSQLPKDRFSAERLKGVDSTLKIQPAELGDSAMYLCASSLVRDEQYFGPGTRLTVT.

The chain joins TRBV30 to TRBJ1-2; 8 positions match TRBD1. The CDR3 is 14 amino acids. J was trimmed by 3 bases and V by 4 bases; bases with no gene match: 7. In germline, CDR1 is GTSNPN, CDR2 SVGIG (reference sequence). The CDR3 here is CAWTSTGDYYGYTF. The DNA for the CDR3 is TGTGCCTGGACCTCGACAGGGGACTACTATGGCTACACCTTC.

The CDR3 loop is CASSSQVDNQPQHF. CDR3 coding DNA: TGCGCCAGCAGCTCACAGGTGGACAATCAGCCCCAGCATTTT. V gene TRBV4-1 combines with J gene TRBJ1-5, with a weak D call TRBD1 (5 bases). Trimming removed 5 bases at V and 3 bases at J, with 11 bases between. This CDR3 is 14 amino acids long. CDR1 is MGHRA, CDR2 YSYEKL, per germline.

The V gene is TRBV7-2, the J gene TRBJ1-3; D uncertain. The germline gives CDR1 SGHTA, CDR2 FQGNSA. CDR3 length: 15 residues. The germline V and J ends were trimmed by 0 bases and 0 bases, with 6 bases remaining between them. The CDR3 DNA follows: TGTGCCAGCAGCTTAGCAGCCAACTCTGGAAACACCATATATTTT. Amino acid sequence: CASSLAANSGNTIYF.

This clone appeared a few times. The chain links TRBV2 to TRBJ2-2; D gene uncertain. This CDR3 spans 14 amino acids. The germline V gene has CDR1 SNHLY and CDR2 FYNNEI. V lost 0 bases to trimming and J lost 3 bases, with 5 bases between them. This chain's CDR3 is CASSEARYTGELFF. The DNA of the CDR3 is TGTGCCAGCAGTGAAGCGCGATACACCGGGGAGCTGTTTTTT.